The clone carrying this T cell receptor (beta chain) was observed a handful of times. Its antigen is unidentified. The data originate from a study of cytomegalovirus exposure and HLA in healthy donors. General observations from the study: Analyses of presence/absence relied on an assumption of roughly uniform sequencing depth across donors.

The CDR3 length is 14 residues. Between the trimmed V and J ends, which lost 9 bases and 5 bases, there was a span of 16 bases. Germline CDR1 is SNHLY and CDR2 is FYNNEI. PCR used 60 Vbeta primers and 13 Jbeta primers. Only in-frame clones appear in the TCRdb table, and some are missing; sequencing was by immunoSEQ multiplex PCR. Of 100,000 to 150,000 clones listed, 60% to 80% were seen once; the top ten hold around 4%. This receptor was taken from a man younger than 45 in good health and CMV-seronegative. The chain links TRBV2 to TRBJ1-4; tentative D call: TRBD1 (5 bases). The sequenced sample was PBMCs. CDR3 nucleotide sequence: TGTGCCAGTCAAATCAGGGCCTCCAATGAAAAACTGTTTTTT. This sequence encodes CASQIRASNEKLFF.